The 18 T cell receptor beta chains in this list originate from one sample, sequenced in a study of radiotherapy plus CTLA-4 blockade in lung cancer. Produced via immunoSEQ multiplex PCR; TCRdb's table is partial and in-frame only. The profile shows some 62,000 clones, 70% to 85% of them singletons. The material sequenced was peripheral blood, taken from a patient treated with radiotherapy plus ipilimumab. These receptor sequences come from a human donor with non-small cell lung cancer who had a complete response to radiotherapy plus ipilimumab.

V gene TRBV7-2 combines with J gene TRBJ2-2; 7 nucleotides match TRBD1. CDR1 SGHTA and CDR2 FQGNSA come from the germline V gene. J was trimmed by 1 base and V by 4 bases; bases with no gene match: 3. CDR3 length: 15 residues. CDR3 in DNA: TGTGCCAGCAGCTCCCGACAGGGGAACACCGGGGAGCTGTTTTTT. Translated: CASSSRQGNTGELFF.

V usage is TRBV27 and J usage is TRBJ2-7; D possibly corresponds to TRBD1 (6 bases). Germline loops: CDR1 MNHEY, CDR2 SMNVEV (reference sequence). The CDR3 spans 13 residues. V lost 6 bases to trimming and J lost 3 bases, with 12 bases between them. CDR3 region: CASRTTQGYEQYF. The CDR3 nucleotides read TGTGCCAGCAGAACGACACAGGGCTACGAGCAGTACTTC.

This chain connects TRBV9 to TRBJ2-3; D is uncertain. The CDR3 runs to 13 residues. Per the germline V gene, CDR1 is SGDLS and CDR2 is YYNGEE. Trimming shortened V by 5 bases and J by 3 bases, and 10 bases separated the two germline ends. The CDR3 here is CASRGRETDTQYF. CDR3 bases: TGTGCCAGCAGAGGTCGAGAGACAGATACGCAGTATTTT.

The chain recombines TRBV6-1 with TRBJ2-7; 10 bases agree with TRBD2. CDR3 length: 15 residues. The J segment lost 0 bases and the V segment lost 6 bases, leaving 5 bases of the junction unmatched. Germline CDR1 and CDR2: MNHNS and SASEGT. In DNA, the CDR3 is TGTGCCAGCAGAGGACTAGCGGTTGGCTCCTACGAGCAGTACTTC. Amino acids: CASRGLAVGSYEQYF.

This chain links TRBV5-8 with TRBJ2-7, with 14 positions matching TRBD2. After removal of 4 bases from V and 0 bases from J, the junction contained 12 bases not matched to a gene. CDR1 SGHTS and CDR2 YDEGEE come from the germline V gene. The CDR3 is made up of 19 amino acids. The CDR3 spells CASSQTGLAGVPPSYEQYV. The CDR3 region has the DNA TGTGCCAGCAGCCAAACGGGACTAGCGGGAGTCCCCCCCTCCTACGAGCAGTACGTC.

The chain recombines TRBV5-1 with TRBJ2-3; no clear D. The germline V gene has CDR1 SGHRS and CDR2 YFSETQ. The CDR3 sequence is 14 residues long. V gave up 0 bases and J gave up 9 bases, with 14 bases separating them. CDR3 protein: CASSLAGLGSTQYF. The CDR3 DNA sequence: TGCGCCAGCAGCTTGGCCGGGTTGGGGTCCACGCAGTATTTT.

The chain has TRBV9 and TRBJ2-2; 7 bases are shared with TRBD1. Germline V gene lookup returns CDR1 SGDLS and CDR2 YYNGEE. The CDR3 runs 13 residues. After removal of 5 bases from V and 5 bases from J, the junction contained 3 bases not matched to a gene. CDR3 in DNA: TGTGCCAGCAGGACAGGGTGGACCGGGGAGCTGTTTTTT. It yields the protein CASRTGWTGELFF.

V and J are TRBV6-5 and TRBJ1-5, with TRBD1 identical over 9 bases. CDR3 length equals 15 residues. Germline trimming cut 4 bases from V and 1 base from J; bases unmatched to any gene: 2. CDR1 and CDR2 from the germline V gene are MNHEY and SVGAGI. This CDR3 reads CASSWTGASNQPQHF. In DNA form, the CDR3 reads TGTGCCAGCAGTTGGACAGGGGCGAGCAATCAGCCCCAGCATTTT.

The chain joins TRBV30 to TRBJ1-1; D gene unclear. CDR3 length equals 13 residues. Per germline, CDR1 GTSNPN and CDR2 SVGIG (reference sequence). Trimming stripped 0 bases from V and 4 bases from J, with 9 bases between. For the CDR3, the DNA is TGTGCCTGGAGTGTACTAGGGTCCACTGAAGCTTTCTTT. Its translation is CAWSVLGSTEAFF.

In its sample, this clone was seen once. The chain employs TRBV5-1 and TRBJ2-7; D is unclear. The germline gives CDR1 SGHRS, CDR2 YFSETQ. V was cut by 1 base and J by 3 bases, with 11 bases left in between. CDR3 length equals 14 residues. The CDR3 loop reads CASSLSQNRYEQYF. CDR3 DNA sequence: TGCGCCAGCAGCTTGTCTCAGAACCGCTACGAGCAGTACTTC.

The gene calls are TRBV7-9 and TRBJ2-5; D is ambiguous. CDR1 SEHNR and CDR2 FQNEAQ come from the germline V gene (reference sequence). The CDR3 is 11 amino acids. V was pared by 5 bases and J by 11 bases, with 12 bases between. Here the CDR3 reads CASSRTLEQYF. The CDR3 DNA is TGTGCCAGCAGCCGTACTTTAGAGCAGTACTTC. Full variable domain (rest looked up from reference TRBV7-9 and TRBJ2-5): DTGVSQNPRHKITKRGQNVTFRCDPISEHNRLYWYRQTLGQGPEFLTYFQNEAQLEKSRLLSDRFSAERPKGSFSTLEIQRTEQGDSAMYLCASSRTLEQYFGPGTRLLVL.

The V gene is TRBV27, the J gene TRBJ2-2; 9 nucleotides align to TRBD1. Germline loops: CDR1 MNHEY, CDR2 SMNVEV (reference sequence). CDR3 size: 17 residues. The V segment lost 7 bases and the J segment 5 bases; nucleotides outside the gene matches: 14. Written as DNA, the CDR3 is TGTGCCAGCACCCTATGGCAAGGGACAGGGCTTACCGGGGAGCTGTTTTTT. Translation gives CASTLWQGTGLTGELFF.

Concerning this clone: At the DNA level, this CDR3 is encoded by other sequences in the same sample as well. The chain combines TRBV4-1 with TRBJ2-3; D is undetermined. The CDR3 loop spans 17 amino acids. The V gene's germline CDR1 is MGHRA and CDR2 YSYEKL. V was clipped by 1 base and J by 0 bases, with 14 bases between them. CDR3 residues: CASSQVSSGPSTDTQYF. The CDR3 bases are TGCGCCAGCAGCCAAGTGAGTTCCGGGCCCAGCACAGATACGCAGTATTTT.

The rearrangement uses TRBV1 and TRBJ2-3. TRBV1 is termed a pseudogene. The CDR3 spans 9 residues. Here the CDR3 reads CTSSHTQYF. The CDR3 DNA reads TGCACCAGCAGCCATACGCAGTATTTT.

The gene calls are TRBV27 and TRBJ2-1, with 11 bases that match TRBD1. Germline CDR1 is MNHEY and CDR2 is SMNVEV (reference sequence). The CDR3 loop spans 19 amino acids. After removal of 6 bases from V and 7 bases from J, the junction contained 20 bases not matched to a gene. The CDR3 loop reads CASSPEPLRTGGKGNEQFF. DNA of the CDR3: TGTGCCAGCAGCCCCGAGCCCCTTAGGACAGGGGGCAAGGGGAATGAGCAGTTCTTC.

CDR3 protein: CASSQEAGLENSPLHF. The CDR3 DNA is TGTGCCAGCAGCCAAGAGGCGGGACTCGAGAATTCACCCCTCCACTTT. The chain has TRBV14 and TRBJ1-6; tentative D call: TRBD1 (5 bases). V was cut by 0 bases and J by 7 bases, with 13 bases left in between. The germline V gene encodes CDR1 SGHDN and CDR2 FVKESK. This CDR3 is 16 amino acids long.

This chain joins TRBV29-1 and TRBJ2-7; tentative D call: TRBD2 (6 bases). This CDR3 is 13 amino acids long. CDR1 and CDR2 (germline): SQVTM, ANQGSEA. Trimming pared 6 bases from V and 2 bases from J, leaving 14 bases between. The CDR3 protein is CSVLPGEAYEQYF. Written as DNA, the CDR3 is TGCAGCGTCCTCCCCGGGGAGGCCTACGAGCAGTACTTC.

The chain has TRBV4-3 and TRBJ1-3; unclear D gene. Germline CDR1 reads LGHNA; CDR2 reads YSLEER. CDR3 length: 16 residues. Trimming removed 0 bases at V and 3 bases at J, with 12 bases between. The CDR3 nucleotides read TGCGCCAGCAGCCAAGATATCACAGCCTTTGGAAACACCATATATTTT. This sequence encodes CASSQDITAFGNTIYF.